These T cell receptor beta chains were read from a single sample in a study of blood T cell repertoires in COVID-19. Generated by immunoSEQ multiplex PCR, the TCRdb table keeps only in-frame clones and is missing some. This sample yields some 270,000 clones, of which roughly 86% are seen a single time; roughly 5.2% belongs to the top ten. Sequencing was carried out using peripheral blood. The receptors were gathered from a woman aged 80 or over with COVID-19, enrolled during active disease. Each CDR3 is given with its conserved first and last residue. D genes are given only for firm matches. The size of a clone is reported for some rows only, either as once, few or many, or as a class for expanded clones.

d_call | j_call | v_call | clone_size | cdr3_aa | cdr3_nt
. | TRBJ2-2 | TRBV10-3 | once | CASQGTGELFF | TGTGCCTCCCAGGGTACCGGGGAGCTGTTTTTT
. | TRBJ2-3 | TRBV20-1 | once | CSASSAQGLSDTQYF | TGCAGTGCTAGTAGTGCTCAGGGGCTCTCAGATACGCAGTATTTT
TRBD2 | TRBJ2-7 | TRBV15 | . | CATSRDSSGAYEQYF | TGTGCCACCAGCAGAGATTCCAGCGGGGCCTACGAGCAGTACTTC
TRBD1 | TRBJ1-2 | TRBV19 | . | CASKKDRVLDYGYTF | TGTGCCAGTAAAAAAGACAGGGTTCTCGACTATGGCTACACCTTC
. | TRBJ1-2 | TRBV7-9 | . | CASSLGAQEAGYTF | TGTGCCAGCAGCTTAGGAGCTCAGGAAGCCGGCTACACCTTC
TRBD1 | TRBJ1-5 | TRBV18 | . | CASSPGVQGVQPQHF | TGTGCCAGCTCACCCGGGGTACAGGGGGTTCAGCCCCAGCATTTT
. | TRBJ1-4 | TRBV30 | . | CAWSVTALNEKLFF | TGTGCCTGGAGTGTAACTGCGCTTAATGAAAAACTGTTTTTT
. | TRBJ1-6 | TRBV15 | . | CATSRTAFSPLHF | TGTGCCACCAGCAGAACAGCTTTTTCACCCCTCCACTTT
. | TRBJ2-2 | TRBV24-1 | . | CATSDLSRANTGELFF | TGTGCCACCAGTGATTTATCGCGGGCGAACACCGGGGAGCTGTTTTTT
TRBD1 | TRBJ2-3 | TRBV19 | . | CASVQGTDTQYF | TGTGCCAGTGTACAGGGGACGGATACGCAGTATTTT
TRBD2 | TRBJ2-1 | TRBV10-3 | . | CAISESSSGGAQNEQFF | TGTGCCATCAGTGAGTCGAGTTCGGGGGGGGCCCAAAATGAGCAGTTCTTC
. | TRBJ1-1 | TRBV5-4 | . | CASSPPGMNTEAFF | TGTGCCAGCAGTCCCCCGGGGATGAACACTGAAGCTTTCTTT
. | TRBJ1-5 | TRBV3-1/TRBV3-2 | . | CASSQAGLGQPQHF | TGTGCCAGCAGCCAGGCGGGGTTAGGTCAGCCCCAGCATTTT
. | TRBJ1-5 | TRBV15 | . | CATSRGERQPQHF | TGTGCCACCAGCCGGGGGGAGCGGCAGCCCCAGCATTTT
TRBD1 | TRBJ1-6 | TRBV6-5 | few | CASSYSRGQSSPLHF | TGTGCCAGCAGTTACAGCAGGGGGCAGAGTTCACCCCTCCACTTT
. | TRBJ1-5 | TRBV19 | . | CASSIVASSSNQPQHF | TGTGCCAGTAGTATAGTGGCCAGTTCTAGCAATCAGCCCCAGCATTTT
. | TRBJ1-4 | TRBV19 | . | CASRRDTAANEKLFF | TGTGCCAGTAGGAGGGACACTGCAGCTAATGAAAAACTGTTTTTT
. | TRBJ2-5 | TRBV7-3 | . | CASSLTGGETQYF | TGTGCCAGCAGCTTAACGGGGGGAGAGACCCAGTACTTC
. | TRBJ1-5 | TRBV19 | once | CASSQGGNQPQHF | TGTGCCAGTAGTCAGGGTGGCAATCAGCCCCAGCATTTT
TRBD1 | TRBJ1-5 | TRBV28 | . | CASSPGTGGSQPQHF | TGTGCCAGCAGTCCCGGGACAGGGGGGAGTCAGCCCCAGCATTTT
. | TRBJ1-6 | TRBV7-6 | . | CASSSSWVNSPLHF | TGTGCCAGCAGCTCTAGCTGGGTAAATTCACCCCTCCACTTT
. | TRBJ2-1 | TRBV5-1 | . | CASSLARGPYNEQFF | TGCGCCAGCAGCTTGGCGCGGGGGCCGTACAATGAGCAGTTCTTC
TRBD2 | TRBJ2-5 | TRBV24-1 | . | CATSGGLGQETQYF | TGTGCCACCAGTGGTGGACTAGGCCAAGAGACCCAGTACTTC
. | TRBJ2-1 | TRBV2 | . | CASLDGSYNEQFF | TGTGCCAGCTTGGACGGGAGCTACAATGAGCAGTTCTTC
. | TRBJ1-5 | TRBV19 | . | CASSPRAGGWFQPQHF | TGTGCCAGTAGTCCCCGGGCGGGCGGGTGGTTTCAGCCCCAGCATTTT
. | TRBJ2-2 | TRBV7-3 | . | CASSPPGLVTGELFF | TGTGCCAGCAGCCCTCCGGGATTGGTCACCGGGGAGCTGTTTTTT
TRBD1 | TRBJ1-6 | TRBV3-1/TRBV3-2 | . | CASSRLGTGNSPLHF | TGTGCCAGCAGCCGACTCGGGACAGGCAATTCACCCCTCCACTTT
TRBD2 | TRBJ2-7 | TRBV6-2/TRBV6-3 | . | CASSYRTSGGYEQYF | TGTGCCAGCAGTTACAGGACTAGCGGGGGTTACGAGCAGTACTTC
. | TRBJ1-2 | TRBV6-5 | . | CASSYSVIGESGYTF | TGTGCCAGCAGTTACTCGGTTATCGGGGAATCTGGCTACACCTTC